These 28 T cell receptor beta chains share one sample of origin, sequenced in a study of response to subunit inactivated influenza vaccine. TCRdb processed the RT-PCR reads anew with MiXCR; each CDR3 protein has one entry. The sample holds approximately 530,000 distinct CDR3 sequences, roughly 7.9% seen once. Specimen: PBMCs from blood, collected about 24 months after vaccination. Receptors were obtained from a man aged 50 to 75 who received an inactivated influenza vaccine.

This clonotype has just a few counts. V gene TRBV4-3 combines with J gene TRBJ2-1, with TRBD2 identical over 14 bases. The ends lost 0 bases at V and 6 bases at J; junction bases unmatched: 7. Germline V CDR1 and CDR2: LGHNA, YSLEER. This CDR3 is 18 amino acids long. The CDR3 DNA reads TGCGCCAGCAGCCAAGATTTGGGACTAGCGGGGGTCTTCAATGAGCAGTTCTTC. Protein product: CASSQDLGLAGVFNEQFF.

This clonotype was recorded many times. The chain carries TRBV25-1 and TRBJ2-5; weak D call: TRBD1 (5 bases). This CDR3 contains 14 residues. V was trimmed by 6 bases and J by 4 bases, leaving 15 bases between them. CDR1 MGHDK and CDR2 SYGVNS come from the germline V gene. CDR3 in amino acids: CASSVLGVAETQYF. The CDR3 DNA is TGTGCCAGCAGCGTTTTAGGGGTCGCAGAGACCCAGTACTTC. The variable domain in full, completed from reference TRBV25-1 and TRBJ2-5, reads EADIYQTPRYLVIGTGKKITLECSQTMGHDKMYWYQQDPGMELHLIHYSYGVNSTEKGDLSSESTVSRIRTEHFPLTLESARPSHTSQYLCASSVLGVAETQYFGPGTRLLVL.

This chain connects TRBV12-3 or TRBV12-4 to TRBJ2-2; D unclear. The CDR3 has 16 residues. The V end was cut by 3 bases, the J end by 4 bases, with 15 bases between. CDR3 loop: CASSFNFGSSTGELFF. Written as DNA, the CDR3 is TGTGCCAGCAGTTTCAATTTCGGGTCTAGCACCGGGGAGCTGTTTTTT.

The table lists this clonotype with many counts. The chain uses TRBV6-2 or TRBV6-3 and TRBJ2-3; D may be TRBD1 (7 bases). The V end lost 2 bases, the J end lost 3 bases, and 12 bases lay between the germline ends. Germline loops: CDR1 MNHEY, CDR2 SVGEGT. The CDR3 covers 15 residues. The CDR3: CASSYDREATDTQYF. CDR3 bases: TGTGCCAGCAGTTACGACAGGGAGGCGACAGATACGCAGTATTTT.

This clonotype has only a few counts. J is TRBJ1-6 and V is TRBV28; TRBD1 matches at 10 bases. The germline V gene encodes CDR1 MDHEN and CDR2 SYDVKM. The CDR3 is 16 residues long. Losses at the gene ends were 3 bases for V and 10 bases for J; bases not matched to a gene: 9. CDR3: CASSFLGTGDRSPLHF. CDR3 DNA: TGTGCCAGCAGTTTTTTGGGGACAGGGGATAGGTCACCCCTCCACTTT.

This clonotype showed up many times. This chain uses TRBV29-1 with TRBJ2-2, with TRBD1 matching over 7 bases. This CDR3 is built from 16 residues. Germline lookup yields CDR1 SQVTM and CDR2 ANQGSEA. Germline trimming cut 7 bases from V and 0 bases from J; bases unmatched to any gene: 11. The DNA of the CDR3 is TGCAGCGCCAGAGGGGACAGCCTAGCGAACACCGGGGAGCTGTTTTTT. Amino acid sequence: CSARGDSLANTGELFF.

The CDR3 DNA is TGTGCCAGCAGTTTGGACCGCTTTGGAGAGCAGTACTTC. Translation gives CASSLDRFGEQYF. This chain uses TRBV12-3 or TRBV12-4 with TRBJ2-7, with D hard to call. This CDR3 comprises 13 residues. Trimming took 3 bases from V and 7 from J, leaving 13 bases between them.

This clonotype has ten or more counts. The rearrangement joins TRBV20-1 to TRBJ1-1, with a tentative D call TRBD1 (6 bases). Trimming took 3 bases from V and 4 from J, leaving 18 bases between them. The CDR3 covers 15 residues. Per germline, CDR1 DFQATT and CDR2 SNEGSKA (reference sequence). CDR3 protein: CSARGGPQGVTEAFF. CDR3 nucleotides: TGCAGTGCTAGGGGGGGGCCGCAAGGGGTCACTGAAGCTTTCTTT.

This clonotype was seen a few times. The V gene is TRBV12-3 or TRBV12-4, the J gene TRBJ2-2, with TRBD2 matching 8 bases. This CDR3 region has 14 residues. The V segment lost 10 bases and the J segment 2 bases; nucleotides outside the gene matches: 6. As DNA, the CDR3 is TGTGCCACCGGGGGGGCGATAAACACCGGGGAGCTGTTTTTT. Amino acids: CATGGAINTGELFF.

There are a few counts of this clonotype. The chain uses TRBV9 and TRBJ2-7; D is unclear. V was shortened by 2 bases and J by 0 bases, with 9 bases between the two germline ends. Germline CDR1 reads SGDLS; CDR2 reads YYNGEE. The length of the CDR3 is 14 residues. For the CDR3, the DNA is TGTGCCAGCAGCGTTGACCACAGCTCCTACGAGCAGTACTTC. The encoded protein is CASSVDHSSYEQYF.

This clonotype was observed at least ten times. The chain joins TRBV12-3 or TRBV12-4 to TRBJ2-2; 14 nucleotides line up with TRBD2. The V gene end was trimmed by 6 bases and the J gene end by 5 bases; junction bases not matched to a gene: 11. This CDR3 has 18 amino acids. The CDR3 is CASSQIRLAGGSTGELFF. CDR3 nucleotides: TGTGCCAGCAGCCAGATCCGACTAGCGGGAGGGTCGACCGGGGAGCTGTTTTTT.

The sample holds a few counts of this clonotype. The rearrangement links TRBV10-3 to TRBJ2-7; 8 bases line up with TRBD2. Trimming took 8 bases from V and 4 from J; bases not matched to a gene: 10. The CDR3 has 14 residues. Germline loops: CDR1 ENHRY, CDR2 SYGVKD. CDR3 coding DNA: TGTGCCATCTCTGCCCAGCGGGAGCGATACGAGCAGTACTTC. Its translation: CAISAQRERYEQYF.

V gene TRBV7-2 combines with J gene TRBJ1-1; weak D call: TRBD1 (5 bases). Trimming shortened V by 1 base and J by 4 bases, and 10 bases separated the two germline ends. There are 14 residues in the CDR3. Germline V gene data show CDR1 as SGHTA and CDR2 as FQGNSA. CDR3 sequence reads: CASSLVLGPTEAFF. DNA of the CDR3: TGTGCCAGCAGCTTAGTGTTGGGACCCACTGAAGCTTTCTTT. Using reference TRBV7-2 and TRBJ1-1 for the parts outside the CDR3, the full variable domain is GAGVSQSPSNKVTEKGKDVELRCDPISGHTALYWYRQSLGQGLEFLIYFQGNSAPDKSGLPSDRFSAERTGGSVSTLTIQRTQQEDSAVYLCASSLVLGPTEAFFGQGTRLTVV.

The chain employs TRBV27 and TRBJ1-3, with 7 bases that match TRBD1. V lost 5 bases, J lost 2 bases, and 6 bases stayed unmatched. The CDR3 has 15 residues. Germline-derived CDR1 and CDR2 are MNHEY and SMNVEV (reference sequence). Here the CDR3 DNA reads TGTGCCAGCAGTAGGGGGACAGTCCCTGGAAACACCATATATTTT. Translation: CASSRGTVPGNTIYF.

The rearrangement joins TRBV27 to TRBJ1-6; 7 bases are a match to TRBD1. The germline V gene encodes CDR1 MNHEY and CDR2 SMNVEV (reference sequence). The CDR3 consists of 16 residues. The ends lost 5 bases at V and 14 bases at J; junction bases unmatched: 18. The CDR3 DNA is TGTGCCAGCAGTCCGGCACAGGGGCACGTGGGTTTCACCCTCCACTTT. Its translation is CASSPAQGHVGFTLHF.

This clonotype was counted between two and nine times. This rearrangement joins TRBV24-1 to TRBJ2-5, with 8 bases identical to TRBD2. The length of the CDR3 is 18 residues. Per germline, CDR1 KGHDR and CDR2 SFDVKD. Trimming took 4 bases from V and 0 from J; bases not matched to a gene: 12. This chain's CDR3 is CATSDGGAGVSNQETQYF. DNA of the CDR3: TGTGCCACCAGTGACGGGGGGGCCGGGGTCAGCAACCAAGAGACCCAGTACTTC.

A few counts support this clonotype. The chain combines TRBV7-2 with TRBJ1-5; D uncertain. The CDR3 loop spans 13 amino acids. V was pared by 1 base and J by 4 bases, with 5 bases between. Germline CDR1 reads SGHTA; CDR2 reads FQGNSA. CDR3 protein: CASSLVDNQPQHF. CDR3 bases: TGTGCCAGCAGCTTAGTAGATAATCAGCCCCAGCATTTT.

This clonotype was seen only a few times. The genes are TRBV7-8 and TRBJ2-7, with 8 bases that match TRBD1. The length of the CDR3 is 15 residues. Trimming removed 3 bases from V and 1 base from J; junction bases left unmatched: 5. The germline CDR1 and CDR2 sequences are SGHVS and FQNEAQ. CDR3 bases: TGTGCCAGCAGCTTCCAGGGGGCTTTATCCTACGAGCAGTACTTC. Amino acid sequence: CASSFQGALSYEQYF.

The chain has TRBV15 and TRBJ2-2, with a weak D call TRBD1 (6 bases). V was trimmed by 6 bases and J by 3 bases, leaving 11 bases between them. CDR3 length equals 14 residues. Per germline, CDR1 LNHNV and CDR2 YYDKDF (reference sequence). DNA of the CDR3: TGTGCCACCAGTCGCAGGGGTTACACCGGGGAGCTGTTTTTT. This encodes CATSRRGYTGELFF.

This clonotype has a count of ten or more. The chain combines TRBV12-3 or TRBV12-4 with TRBJ2-5; 10 bases line up with TRBD1. With V trimmed by 3 bases and J by 5 bases, 3 bases remained unmatched. This CDR3 region has 14 residues. DNA of the CDR3: TGTGCCAGCAGTTTGACAGGGGGCCGGGAGACCCAGTACTTC. It encodes CASSLTGGRETQYF.

The rearrangement uses TRBV20-1 and TRBJ2-1; 11 bases map to TRBD2. Germline CDR1 DFQATT, CDR2 SNEGSKA (reference sequence). The CDR3 extends over 15 amino acids. Germline trimming cut 5 bases from V and 1 base from J; bases unmatched to any gene: 4. The CDR3 protein is CSAVRLAGSYNEQFF. Written as DNA, the CDR3 is TGCAGTGCTGTTAGACTAGCGGGGTCCTACAATGAGCAGTTCTTC.

This clonotype was seen repeatedly, ten times or more. This sequence joins TRBV3-1 and TRBJ2-5, with D maybe TRBD2 (5 bases). The CDR3 consists of 14 residues. The germline V gene encodes CDR1 LGHDT and CDR2 YNNKEL (reference sequence). V lost 4 bases to trimming and J lost 5 bases, with 14 bases between them. Here the CDR3 DNA reads TGTGCCAGCAGCCCAGGAGGTCGTATTGAGACCCAGTACTTC. It encodes CASSPGGRIETQYF.

The V call is TRBV12-3 or TRBV12-4, the J call TRBJ2-1, with D unresolved. The CDR3 consists of 15 residues. V was pared by 8 bases and J by 0 bases, with 14 bases between. In DNA, the CDR3 is TGTGCCAGCGGACGAGTTTTTTTCTCCTACAATGAGCAGTTCTTC. It yields the protein CASGRVFFSYNEQFF.

The J gene is TRBJ2-7, the V gene TRBV7-6; perhaps TRBD1 as D (6 bases). CDR3 length: 13 amino acids. V lost 5 bases and J 6 bases, leaving 14 bases between the germline ends. Germline loops: CDR1 SGHVS, CDR2 FNYEAQ. Written as DNA, the CDR3 is TGTGCCAGCAGCCCAAGGACAGTTTCCGAGCAGTACTTC. Translation gives CASSPRTVSEQYF.

This clonotype occurred a few times. The chain uses TRBV4-3 and TRBJ2-6; 7 nucleotides match TRBD1. Unmatched junction bases numbered 8, after V lost 0 bases and J lost 3 bases. CDR1 is LGHNA, CDR2 YSLEER, per germline. This CDR3 has 18 residues. As DNA, the CDR3 is TGCGCCAGCAGCCAAGAATTTATAGGGGGCGGTGGGGCCAACGTCCTGACTTTC. Amino acid sequence: CASSQEFIGGGGANVLTF.

Only a few counts were recorded for this clonotype. V gene TRBV11-2 combines with J gene TRBJ2-3; D is possibly TRBD1 (6 bases). Looked up from germline, CDR1 is SGHAT and CDR2 is FQNNGV. The CDR3 consists of 18 residues. The germline V and J ends were trimmed by 5 bases and 1 base, with 22 bases remaining between them. DNA of the CDR3: TGTGCCAGCAGCCCCGGCGGTGGGGGCGCGAAAGGCACAGATACGCAGTATTTT. This encodes CASSPGGGGAKGTDTQYF.

The table lists this clonotype with many counts. The chain recombines TRBV7-9 with TRBJ1-1; 7 nucleotides agree with TRBD1. This CDR3 contains 15 residues. J lost 1 base, V lost 3 bases, and 5 bases had no gene match. Germline values: CDR1 SEHNR, CDR2 FQNEAQ (reference sequence). The CDR3 DNA reads TGTGCCAGCAGCTTCCATAGGACAGGGAACACTGAAGCTTTCTTT. Protein: CASSFHRTGNTEAFF.

This chain connects TRBV4-3 to TRBJ2-2; the D gene could be TRBD1 or TRBD2 (5 bases each). The germline CDR1 and CDR2 sequences are LGHNA and YSLEER. The CDR3 sequence is 12 residues long. CDR3 region: CWGKSGTGELFF. CDR3 sequence (DNA): TGCTGGGGGAAGTCGGGCACCGGGGAGCTGTTTTTT.